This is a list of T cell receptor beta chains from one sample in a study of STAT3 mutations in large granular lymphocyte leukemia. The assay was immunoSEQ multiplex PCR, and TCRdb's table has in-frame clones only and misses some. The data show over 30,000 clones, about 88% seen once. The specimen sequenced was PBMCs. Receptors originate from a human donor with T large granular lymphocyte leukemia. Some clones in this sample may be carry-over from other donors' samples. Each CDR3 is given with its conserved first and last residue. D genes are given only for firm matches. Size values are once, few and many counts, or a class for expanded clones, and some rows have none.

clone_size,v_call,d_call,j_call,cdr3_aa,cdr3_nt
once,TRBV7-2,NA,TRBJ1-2,CASSLGGRPDGYTF,TGTGCCAGCAGCTTAGGGGGGAGGCCGGATGGCTACACCTTC
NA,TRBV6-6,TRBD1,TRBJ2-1,CASSYSLLQGRNEQFF,TGTGCCAGCAGTTACTCCTTATTACAGGGGAGAAATGAGCAGTTCTTC
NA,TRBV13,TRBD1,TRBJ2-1,CASTEYRGTPLPEQFF,TGTGCCAGCACCGAGTACAGGGGCACCCCACTGCCTGAGCAGTTCTTC
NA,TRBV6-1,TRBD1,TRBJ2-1,CASSEATPDRFINEQFF,TGTGCCAGCAGTGAAGCCACCCCGGACAGGTTCATCAATGAGCAGTTCTTC
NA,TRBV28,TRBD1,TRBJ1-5,CASRGGARQGNQPQHF,TGTGCCAGCAGAGGCGGGGCGCGACAGGGGAATCAGCCCCAGCATTTT
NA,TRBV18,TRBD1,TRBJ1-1,CASSLKQGAEAFF,TGTGCCAGCTCACTAAAACAGGGGGCCGAAGCTTTCTTT
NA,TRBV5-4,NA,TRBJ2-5,CASSPRGGADETQYF,TGTGCCAGCAGCCCCCGAGGGGGGGCTGATGAGACCCAGTACTTC
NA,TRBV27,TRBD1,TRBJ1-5,CASSSLPRQGGQPQHF,TGTGCCAGCAGTTCCCTCCCCCGCCAGGGGGGACAGCCCCAGCATTTT
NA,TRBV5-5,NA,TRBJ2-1,CASSLGQGSYNEQFF,TGTGCCAGCAGCTTGGGTCAGGGGTCCTACAATGAGCAGTTCTTC
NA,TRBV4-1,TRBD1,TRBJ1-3,CASSQLGQADSGNTIYF,TGCGCCAGCAGCCAACTCGGACAGGCGGACTCTGGAAACACCATATATTTT
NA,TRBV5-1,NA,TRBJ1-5,CASSLAGNNQPQHF,TGCGCCAGCAGCTTGGCCGGGAACAATCAGCCCCAGCATTTT
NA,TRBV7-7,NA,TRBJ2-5,CASSLRHQPGETQYF,TGTGCTAGCAGCTTAAGACACCAGCCGGGAGAGACCCAGTACTTC
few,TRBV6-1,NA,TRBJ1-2,CASPGQNLYGYTF,TGTGCCAGCCCCGGACAGAACCTCTATGGCTACACCTTC
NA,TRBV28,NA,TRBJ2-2,CASSLHGWNTGELFF,TGTGCCAGCAGTTTACACGGTTGGAACACCGGGGAGCTGTTTTTT
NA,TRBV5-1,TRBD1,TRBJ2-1,CASSPRQGVNEQFF,TGCGCCAGCAGCCCGAGACAGGGGGTCAATGAGCAGTTCTTC
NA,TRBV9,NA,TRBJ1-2,CASSAGTGNYGYTF,TGTGCCAGCAGCGCCGGGACTGGTAACTATGGCTACACCTTC
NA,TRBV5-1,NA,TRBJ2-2,CASSLGGDTGELFF,TGCGCCAGCAGCTTGGGGGGCGACACCGGGGAGCTGTTTTTT
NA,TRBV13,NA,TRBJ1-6,CASSLRGPNSPLHF,TGTGCCAGCAGCTTACGAGGTCCTAATTCACCCCTCCACTTT
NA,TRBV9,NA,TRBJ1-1,CASSPQGGGNTEAFF,TGTGCCAGCAGCCCTCAGGGAGGGGGGAACACTGAAGCTTTCTTT
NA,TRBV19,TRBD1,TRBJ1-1,CASSTQGGSEAFF,TGTGCCAGTAGTACCCAGGGGGGTTCTGAAGCTTTCTTT
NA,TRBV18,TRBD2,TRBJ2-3,CASSPLAGGYTDTQYF,TGTGCCAGCTCACCACTGGCGGGGGGCTACACAGATACGCAGTATTTT
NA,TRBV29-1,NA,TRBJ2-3,CSVRGRVTDTQYF,TGCAGCGTTAGGGGCAGGGTCACAGATACGCAGTATTTT
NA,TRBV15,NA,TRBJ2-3,CATSRQSGDTQYF,TGTGCCACCAGCAGACAGAGCGGGGATACGCAGTATTTT
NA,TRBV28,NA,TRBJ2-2,CASGISQDTGELFF,TGTGCCAGCGGCATCAGCCAAGACACCGGGGAGCTGTTTTTT
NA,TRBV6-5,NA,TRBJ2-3,CASSYSNVGTDTQYF,TGTGCCAGCAGTTACTCGAATGTGGGGACAGATACGCAGTATTTT
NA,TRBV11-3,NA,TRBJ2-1,CASSWGGHEQFF,TGTGCCAGCAGCTGGGGGGGCCATGAGCAGTTCTTC
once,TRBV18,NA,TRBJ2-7,CASSPPGSHEQYF,TGTGCCAGCTCACCCCCGGGGTCCCACGAGCAGTACTTC
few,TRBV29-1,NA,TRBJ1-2,CSVEGGAQGYTF,TGCAGCGTTGAAGGGGGGGCGCAGGGCTACACCTTC